The T cell receptor beta chain described here comes from a study of T-cell reconstitution after alpha-beta-depleted transplantation in children listed by TCRdb under 2016. Context from the whole study: The study quantitatively tracked T-cell immune reconstitution after TCRalphabeta/CD19-depleted allogeneic hematopoietic cell transplantation in children using TCR repertoire profiling.

CDR1 LGHNA and CDR2 YSLEER are derived from the germline V gene. V trim: 5 bases; J trim: 4 bases; unmatched bases: 6. Spanning cysteine to phenylalanine, the CDR3 consists of 16 amino acids. Only the CDR3 part of the read is kept: 48 bases, read in frame from the first base. Overall study outcomes, separate from this receptor: In some patients, high TCRbeta diversity at day 60 was attributed to recipient T cells and intrathymic progenitors that had survived conditioning. Over the following months the frequencies of hyperexpanded clones went down, and after one year T-cell counts and TCRbeta diversity were mostly credited to newly produced T cells. The apparently early recovery of alphabetaT-cell counts about two months after transplant reportedly depended on only several hundred rapidly expanded clones that came from non-depleted graft cells.

Of note for this clonotype: The antigen it binds to is not known. Base-call qualities are not available, and no considerably larger clone is one nucleotide away.

The library was prepared using PCR. Sequenced using an Illumina HiSeq 2500. TCR library preparation used molecular barcoding, with unique molecular identifiers applied to normalize quantification of the TCRbeta repertoire. TCRdb reanalyzed the raw reads on its own, using fastp at Q25 for trimming and MiXCR for clone calling, and kept in-frame beta chains. Each CDR3 protein gets just one entry, which takes the most common genes and DNA from the rows behind it. The sample table lists about 98,000 distinct CDR3 sequences, roughly 7.2% of them with a count of one. The top ten clones comprise roughly 15% of the sample. The treatment or condition label here, explained by the study, means: allogeneic hematopoietic cell transplantation with graft depleted of TCRalphabeta T cells and CD19 B cells. Transplant recipients were children who received TCRalphabeta/CD19-depleted allogeneic hematopoietic cell grafts.

The rearranged segments are TRBV4-3 and TRBJ2-3; TRBD2 fits 13 bases in the junction. The material sequenced was PBMCs, taken before TCRalphabeta/CD19-depleted stem cell transplant. This clonotype originated in a boy under 10 years old with acute lymphoblastic leukemia, due to receive a stem cell transplant. The nucleotide sequence is given as TGCGCCAGCAGCAGAAGGACTAGCGGGGGTGCAGATACGCAGTATTTT. The translation is CASSRRTSGGADTQYF.